The rows below give T cell receptor beta chains drawn from one sample of a study of T cell responses to AZD1222 COVID-19 vaccine. Profiling relied on immunoSEQ multiplex PCR, and the TCRdb table lists in-frame clones only, not all of them. The table records 90,000 to 120,000 clones, 80% to 95% of them present only once. The specimen comprised peripheral blood, sampled 28 days after the second AZD1222 dose. The receptors come from an adult who received the AZD1222 COVID-19 vaccine. CDR3s include the opening cysteine and the closing phenylalanine or tryptophan. A D gene is named only where the DNA matches it firmly. Clone size is stated in some rows and not others, as once, few, many or a class when expanded.

V gene,J gene,clone size,D gene,CDR3 protein,CDR3 DNA
TRBV3-1/TRBV3-2,TRBJ2-3,NA,NA,CASSAAFTDTQYF,TGTGCCAGCAGCGCCGCATTCACAGATACGCAGTATTTT
TRBV5-6,TRBJ2-2,NA,NA,CASSFLIENTGELFF,TGTGCCAGCAGCTTTTTGATAGAGAACACCGGGGAGCTGTTTTTT
TRBV19,TRBJ2-3,NA,NA,CASSTRWDTDTQYF,TGTGCCAGTAGTACCCGTTGGGACACAGATACGCAGTATTTT
TRBV4-2,TRBJ1-2,NA,TRBD1,CASSQEQGANYGYTF,TGTGCCAGCAGCCAAGAACAGGGGGCAAACTATGGCTACACCTTC
TRBV27,TRBJ2-7,once,NA,CASSLSTGAYEQYF,TGTGCCAGCAGTTTATCGACAGGAGCTTACGAGCAGTACTTC
TRBV19,TRBJ2-7,NA,NA,CASSAPSYEQYF,TGTGCCAGTAGTGCGCCAAGCTACGAGCAGTACTTC
TRBV3-1/TRBV3-2,TRBJ1-1,NA,NA,CASSLGLDTEAFF,TGTGCCAGCAGCCTTGGGTTGGACACTGAAGCTTTCTTT
TRBV7-9,TRBJ1-1,NA,TRBD1,CASSRQGPNTEAFF,TGTGCCAGCAGCAGACAGGGACCCAACACTGAAGCTTTCTTT
TRBV19,TRBJ2-5,NA,TRBD1,CASSIEGGETQYF,TGTGCCAGTAGTATAGAAGGGGGCGAGACCCAGTACTTC
TRBV28,TRBJ1-5,once,NA,CASSNSNQPQHF,TGTGCCAGCAGTAATAGCAATCAGCCCCAGCATTTT
TRBV11-1,TRBJ1-5,NA,TRBD1,CASSRDQGAHQPQHF,TGTGCCAGCAGCCGAGATCAGGGGGCACATCAGCCCCAGCATTTT
TRBV4-3,TRBJ1-2,NA,NA,CASSQDRVGYYGYTF,TGCGCCAGCAGCCAAGATCGAGTAGGGTACTATGGCTACACCTTC
TRBV7-2,TRBJ2-3,NA,NA,CASSLGGREDTQYF,TGTGCCAGCAGCTTGGGAGGAAGAGAAGATACGCAGTATTTT
TRBV19,TRBJ1-4,NA,TRBD1,CASSIGLQGAGEKLFF,TGTGCCAGTAGTATAGGTTTGCAGGGGGCAGGTGAAAAACTGTTTTTT
TRBV7-3,TRBJ2-3,NA,NA,CASSLMGQGGTDTQYF,TGTGCCAGCAGCTTAATGGGGCAGGGAGGCACAGATACGCAGTATTTT
TRBV7-3,TRBJ1-2,NA,NA,CASSPGTQGGYTF,TGTGCCAGCAGCCCCGGGACTCAGGGGGGCTACACCTTC
TRBV29-1,TRBJ2-7,NA,TRBD2,CSVEGTGGSSYEQYF,TGCAGCGTTGAAGGGACGGGGGGAAGCTCCTACGAGCAGTACTTC
TRBV19,TRBJ1-5,NA,TRBD1,CASGITGAGGQPQHF,TGTGCCAGTGGGATAACAGGGGCTGGGGGTCAGCCCCAGCATTTT
TRBV28,TRBJ2-5,NA,NA,CASSVGLPRETQYF,TGTGCCAGCAGTGTGGGACTGCCAAGGGAGACCCAGTACTTC
TRBV9,TRBJ1-1,NA,TRBD1,CASSGSPHWTGTEAFF,TGTGCCAGCAGCGGCTCTCCCCATTGGACAGGGACTGAAGCTTTCTTT